Sequencing of this TCR beta chain was carried out in a study of blood T cell repertoires in COVID-19. Measured with immunoSEQ multiplex PCR; TCRdb has only the in-frame clones, and not every one. The profile shows over 120,000 clones, roughly 85% of them singletons. CDR1 is KGHDR and CDR2 is SFDVKD in the germline V gene. V lost 3 bases and J 6 bases, leaving 5 bases between the germline ends. The CDR3 consists of 13 residues. The gene calls are TRBV24-1 and TRBJ1-6, with TRBD1 as a possible D gene (5 bases). This receptor was obtained from a man between 45 and 60 years old who had recovered from COVID-19. Sequencing used PBMCs or T cells enriched from blood (not recorded which). The chain's CDR3 is CATSDQGNSPLHF. In DNA, the CDR3 is TGTGCCACCAGTGATCAGGGTAATTCACCCCTCCACTTT.